The entry that follows covers one TCR beta chain sequence. Antigen: not known. This specimen belongs to a study of T cells in Graves' hyperthyroidism and ophthalmopathy. The study, taken as a whole, reports: Most clonotypes expanded in thyroid above 0.001 were likewise present in blood. In simple terms, a model built on 13 V-J features told ophthalmopathy apart from stable hyperthyroidism.

Authors of the study amplified TCR beta CDR3 regions from RNA transcripts. When the TCR CDR3 underwent first-round RT-PCR, the HTBI primer set was used. TCRdb re-called the multiplex PCR reads with MiXCR, one entry per CDR3 protein. The sample carries 370,000 or so distinct CDR3 sequences, roughly 25% recorded once. PBMCs were derived from 10 ml fresh peripheral blood. Sequencing was performed on blood. The origin of this receptor is a man between 45 and 60 years old with Graves' hyperthyroidism.

The CDR3 nucleotides are TGTGCCAGCAGCTTAAGGGAGAAGGTTTACAATGAGCAGTTCTTC. Translating gives CASSLREKVYNEQFF. This chain joins TRBV7-2 and TRBJ2-1, with D possibly TRBD2 on 5 matching bases. Trimming shortened V by 2 bases and J by 4 bases, and 12 bases separated the two germline ends. Per the germline V gene, CDR1 is SGHTA and CDR2 is FQGNSA. The CDR3 spans 15 residues.